The 20 T cell receptor beta chains below were found in one sample sequenced in a study of T cell responses to AZD1222 COVID-19 vaccine. Libraries were prepared by immunoSEQ multiplex PCR; TCRdb keeps only in-frame clonotypes and omits some of them. The repertoire has roughly 110,000 clones, 90% to 95% of them found once; the top ten carry roughly 6.2%. The sequencing used peripheral blood, collected 28 days after the second AZD1222 dose. The origin of the receptors is an adult who received the AZD1222 COVID-19 vaccine.

This clone has only one observation. This chain links TRBV28 with TRBJ1-4, with a tentative D call TRBD1 (6 bases). V lost 4 bases to trimming and J lost 0 bases, with 15 bases between them. Germline V CDR1 and CDR2: MDHEN, SYDVKM. This CDR3 region has 17 residues. CDR3 sequence (DNA): TGTGCCAGCAGTTCCCCTGGGAGGGGGGCAACTAATGAAAAACTGTTTTTT. Its protein product is CASSSPGRGATNEKLFF.

The chain uses TRBV29-1 and TRBJ2-1; 13 bases match TRBD2. The CDR3 runs to 14 residues. Germline CDR1 reads SQVTM; CDR2 reads ANQGSEA. Trimming at V came to 5 bases and at J to 6 bases, leaving 4 bases not matched to a gene. DNA for the CDR3: TGCAGCGTTAGGGGACTAGCGGGACCCAATGAGCAGTTCTTC. This translates into CSVRGLAGPNEQFF.

This chain links TRBV6-5 with TRBJ1-5; 7 nucleotides align to TRBD1. V shed 0 bases and J 7 bases; nucleotides not matched to a gene: 0. The CDR3 sequence is 13 residues long. In germline, CDR1 is MNHEY, CDR2 SVGAGI. CDR3 bases: TGTGCCAGCAGTTACTCGACAGGGCAGCCCCAGCATTTT. This encodes CASSYSTGQPQHF.

The V gene is TRBV30, the J gene TRBJ1-2, with 7 positions matching TRBD1. J was trimmed by 4 bases and V by 7 bases; bases with no gene match: 6. The CDR3 contains 12 residues. CDR1 is GTSNPN, CDR2 SVGIG, per germline (reference sequence). The CDR3 DNA is TGTGCCTACAAGACAGGGACCTATGGCTACACCTTC. Translated: CAYKTGTYGYTF.

This chain links TRBV18 with TRBJ1-1; TRBD1 aligns across 8 bases. Germline V gives CDR1 KGHSH, CDR2 LQKENI. CDR3 length: 14 amino acids. V shed 8 bases and J 10 bases; nucleotides not matched to a gene: 15. The CDR3 sequence: CASHLQGATPRAFF. The CDR3 bases are TGTGCCAGCCATCTGCAGGGGGCGACGCCCCGAGCTTTCTTT.

J is TRBJ1-4 and V is TRBV5-1; the D is unclear. Trimming stripped 4 bases from V and 2 bases from J, with 15 bases between. The CDR3 runs to 16 residues. Per the germline V gene, CDR1 is SGHRS and CDR2 is YFSETQ. In nucleotides, the CDR3 is TGCGCCAGCAGCCCTCGGGCATCCGGGACTAATGAAAAACTGTTTTTT. Translation gives CASSPRASGTNEKLFF.

The chain recombines TRBV12-3 or TRBV12-4 with TRBJ1-5; the D is unclear. With 2 bases removed from V and 4 bases from J, the gap between germline ends came to 6 bases. This CDR3 region has 13 residues. This CDR3 reads CASSLQVNQPQHF. Here the CDR3 DNA reads TGTGCCAGCAGTTTACAGGTTAATCAGCCCCAGCATTTT.

This rearrangement joins TRBV6-5 to TRBJ2-7; a possible D gene is TRBD1 (5 bases). The CDR3 sequence is 14 residues long. In germline, CDR1 is MNHEY, CDR2 SVGAGI. Trimming pared 7 bases from V and 0 bases from J, leaving 13 bases between. CDR3 sequence: CASKVQVSSYEQYF. Written as DNA, the CDR3 is TGTGCCAGCAAGGTACAGGTGAGCTCCTACGAGCAGTACTTC.

V usage is TRBV11-2 and J usage is TRBJ1-6, with D maybe TRBD1 (5 bases). Germline V gene data show CDR1 as SGHAT and CDR2 as FQNNGV. The CDR3 loop spans 14 amino acids. Trimming removed 5 bases from V and 5 bases from J, with 10 bases in between. The CDR3 region has the DNA TGTGCCAGCAGCCTCAGGGTGGATAATTCACCCCTCCACTTT. Protein product: CASSLRVDNSPLHF.

This chain uses TRBV19 with TRBJ2-3, with D hard to call. Germline CDR1 LNHDA, CDR2 SQIVND (reference sequence). The V gene lost 0 bases and the J gene lost 0 bases, with 10 bases spanning the gap. This CDR3 has 16 residues. CDR3 DNA sequence: TGTGCCAGTAGTATAGATGTGACACCTAGCACAGATACGCAGTATTTT. Translating it yields CASSIDVTPSTDTQYF. The full variable domain, in which reference TRBV19 and TRBJ2-3 provide the parts outside the CDR3, is DGGITQSPKYLFRKEGQNVTLSCEQNLNHDAMYWYRQDPGQGLRLIYYSQIVNDFQKGDIAEGYSVSREKKESFPLTVTSAQKNPTAFYLCASSIDVTPSTDTQYFGPGTRLTVL.

This chain links TRBV29-1 with TRBJ2-7; D might be TRBD1 (6 bases). CDR1 is SQVTM, CDR2 ANQGSEA, per germline. The V and J ends lost 6 bases and 3 bases respectively, with 12 bases between them. The CDR3 is made up of 12 amino acids. CDR3 coding DNA: TGCAGCGTGGGACAAAGCTTCTACGAGCAGTACTTC. Translating gives CSVGQSFYEQYF.

The chain joins TRBV5-1 to TRBJ1-1, with D perhaps matching TRBD1 (5 bases). In germline, CDR1 is SGHRS, CDR2 YFSETQ. V gave up 0 bases and J gave up 3 bases, with 12 bases separating them. CDR3 length equals 15 residues. The CDR3 reads CASSLGQLMDTEAFF. CDR3 DNA sequence: TGCGCCAGCAGCTTGGGACAGCTTATGGACACTGAAGCTTTCTTT.

This clone was seen once. The V and J genes are TRBV19 and TRBJ1-6; D may be TRBD1 (6 bases). V lost 6 bases and J lost 0, with 12 bases in between. CDR1 and CDR2 (germline): LNHDA, SQIVND (reference sequence). This CDR3 is 16 amino acids long. The CDR3 nucleotides are TGTGCCAGTAGGGACAGCTTAGACTCCTATAATTCACCCCTCCACTTT. Residues: CASRDSLDSYNSPLHF.

In its sample, this clone was seen once. The chain has TRBV6-5 and TRBJ1-2; D is ambiguous. Germline-derived CDR1 and CDR2 are MNHEY and SVGAGI. The V and J ends lost 6 bases and 8 bases respectively, with 19 bases between them. This CDR3 contains 14 residues. CDR3 sequence reads: CASRRTKERGGYTF. The CDR3, as DNA: TGTGCCAGCAGGAGGACGAAAGAGCGTGGCGGCTACACCTTC.

This clone was seen once. The chain joins TRBV19 to TRBJ1-1; D call uncertain. The CDR3 totals 13 residues. Germline CDR1 reads LNHDA; CDR2 reads SQIVND (reference sequence). The ends were cut back, 2 bases at V and 1 base at J, with 5 bases in the middle. CDR3 residues: CASSILKNTEAFF. The CDR3 DNA reads TGTGCCAGTAGTATATTAAAGAACACTGAAGCTTTCTTT.

A single count supports this clone. This chain joins TRBV6-5 and TRBJ1-6, with TRBD1 identical over 7 bases. Trimming took 6 bases from V and 4 from J; bases not matched to a gene: 3. Germline V gene sequence: CDR1 MNHEY, CDR2 SVGAGI. The CDR3 is 14 residues long. CDR3 coding DNA: TGTGCCAGCAGGAAGGGACAGTATAATTCACCCCTCCACTTT. It is translated as CASRKGQYNSPLHF.

The V call is TRBV2, the J call TRBJ1-1, with TRBD1 as a possible D gene (5 bases). CDR1 SNHLY and CDR2 FYNNEI come from the germline V gene. Trimming removed 4 bases at V and 6 bases at J, with 12 bases between. CDR3 length: 13 amino acids. The CDR3 region has the DNA TGTGCCAGCAGTGTGGGGCCTGCCGCTGAAGCTTTCTTT. It is translated as CASSVGPAAEAFF.

This sequence joins TRBV6-5 and TRBJ1-2; TRBD1 might be the D (5 bases). The V gene lost 6 bases and the J gene lost 1 base, with 12 bases spanning the gap. The germline V gene encodes CDR1 MNHEY and CDR2 SVGAGI. This CDR3 has 14 amino acids. The CDR3 DNA sequence: TGTGCCAGCAGGGGGGGAGTGCTTAACTATGGCTACACCTTC. This encodes CASRGGVLNYGYTF.

This chain uses TRBV27 with TRBJ2-7; possibly TRBD1 for D (7 bases). From germline, CDR1 is MNHEY and CDR2 SMNVEV (reference sequence). This CDR3 is built from 15 residues. V dropped 7 bases and J dropped 0 bases, with 16 bases sitting between them. CDR3 sequence (DNA): TGTGCCAGCACCTCCCGGAGGGACAGCTCCTACGAGCAGTACTTC. Residues: CASTSRRDSSYEQYF.

The gene calls are TRBV11-2 and TRBJ2-7; TRBD2 matches 7 bases. Germline V lookup: CDR1 SGHAT, CDR2 FQNNGV. Trimming at V came to 9 bases and at J to 2 bases, leaving 10 bases not matched to a gene. The CDR3 loop spans 14 amino acids. The CDR3 DNA is TGTGCCAGTCGCCGATCTAGCGGTACCTACGAGCAGTACTTC. Residues: CASRRSSGTYEQYF. The whole variable domain, remainder taken from reference TRBV11-2 and TRBJ2-7, is EAGVAQSPRYKIIEKRQSVAFWCNPISGHATLYWYQQILGQGPKLLIQFQNNGVVDDSQLPKDRFSAERLKGVDSTLKIQPAKLEDSAVYLCASRRSSGTYEQYFGPGTRLTVT.